What follows are 21 T cell receptor beta chains derived from one specimen sequenced in a study of T cell repertoires in cytomegalovirus infection. TCRdb reprocessed the reads via MiXCR and lists one record per CDR3 protein. Of approximately 340,000 distinct CDR3 sequences detected, 25% to 35% appear once; the ten largest clones hold around 19%. No antigens are known for them. The sample was cultured PBMCs, taken from culture after CMV antigen stimulation. The receptors originated from a human donor in good health (CMV status not recorded). Some clones in this sample may be carry-over from other donors' samples.

The chain links TRBV20-1 to TRBJ1-2, with D maybe TRBD1 (5 bases). The CDR3 has 14 amino acids. Trimming took 0 bases from V and 2 from J, leaving 10 bases between them. The germline V gene encodes CDR1 DFQATT and CDR2 SNEGSKA (reference sequence). CDR3 nucleotide sequence: TGCAGTGCTAGAGAGAGTCGGGGCAACTATGGCTACACCTTC. Amino acid sequence: CSARESRGNYGYTF.

The gene calls are TRBV7-3 and TRBJ1-1; the match to TRBD1 covers 7 bases. CDR1 SGHTA and CDR2 FQGTGA come from the germline V gene. The J segment lost 3 bases and the V segment lost 6 bases, leaving 4 bases of the junction unmatched. There are 13 residues in the CDR3. CDR3: CASSRDSDTEAFF. The CDR3 nucleotides read TGTGCCAGCAGTCGGGACAGCGACACTGAAGCTTTCTTT.

This clonotype was seen more than once but under ten times. The chain has TRBV10-3 and TRBJ1-2; D is ambiguous. Trimming shortened V by 2 bases and J by 6 bases, and 10 bases separated the two germline ends. The CDR3 is 13 amino acids. CDR1 ENHRY and CDR2 SYGVKD come from the germline V gene. The chain's CDR3 is CAISERELDGYTF. DNA for the CDR3: TGTGCCATCAGTGAGCGGGAATTGGATGGCTACACCTTC.

The genes are TRBV7-8 and TRBJ2-3, with D perhaps TRBD1 (6 bases). Germline CDR1 SGHVS, CDR2 FQNEAQ. CDR3 size: 15 residues. V lost 5 bases and J lost 4, with 16 bases in between. The CDR3 nucleotides read TGTGCCAGCAGCCCGAGGACAGTGGGGGCAGATACGCAGTATTTT. Translation: CASSPRTVGADTQYF.

The chain joins TRBV7-2 to TRBJ1-1; maybe TRBD1 (6 bases). This CDR3 spans 15 amino acids. Germline CDR1 and CDR2: SGHTA and FQGNSA. Trimming shortened V by 5 bases and J by 4 bases, and 17 bases separated the two germline ends. The CDR3 loop is CASSPSGGHGTEAFF. CDR3 DNA: TGTGCCAGCAGCCCTAGTGGGGGGCACGGCACTGAAGCTTTCTTT.

This clonotype has a count of ten or more. The chain recombines TRBV7-2 with TRBJ2-1; 9 nucleotides match TRBD2. V lost 6 bases to trimming and J lost 5 bases; unmatched junction nucleotides: 5. The CDR3 has 14 residues. Germline loops: CDR1 SGHTA, CDR2 FQGNSA. Here the CDR3 reads CASSPSGANNEQFF. Here the CDR3 DNA reads TGTGCCAGCAGTCCTAGCGGGGCTAACAATGAGCAGTTCTTC.

The sample holds a few counts of this clonotype. V and J are TRBV7-6 and TRBJ2-5; unclear D gene. Deletions cut 3 bases from V and 2 bases from J, with 4 bases between. Germline V gene lookup returns CDR1 SGHVS and CDR2 FNYEAQ. This CDR3 is built from 12 residues. The DNA of the CDR3 is TGTGCCAGCAGCTTTAGTCAAGAGACCCAGTACTTC. Translation: CASSFSQETQYF.

This sequence joins TRBV15 and TRBJ2-6; a possible D gene is TRBD1 (6 bases). Germline CDR1 LNHNV, CDR2 YYDKDF (reference sequence). The V end lost 0 bases, the J end lost 4 bases, and 13 bases lay between the germline ends. CDR3 length: 17 residues. The CDR3 sequence is CATSRENRVRGANVLTF. In DNA form, the CDR3 reads TGTGCCACCAGCAGAGAGAACAGGGTACGAGGGGCCAACGTCCTGACTTTC.

CDR3 in amino acids: CASCTTSSTPTDTQYF. CDR3 nucleotides: TGTGCCAGCTGCACGACTAGCAGCACCCCCACAGATACGCAGTATTTT. J is TRBJ2-3 and V is TRBV18, with 7 bases identical to TRBD2. CDR1 KGHSH and CDR2 LQKENI come from the germline V gene. The CDR3 loop spans 16 amino acids. J gave up 2 bases and V 7 bases, and 12 bases lay outside the gene matches.

The genes are TRBV7-9 and TRBJ1-5; TRBD1 agrees at 7 bases. The CDR3 totals 17 residues. V shed 5 bases and J 4 bases; nucleotides not matched to a gene: 14. Germline lookup yields CDR1 SEHNR and CDR2 FQNEAQ (reference sequence). CDR3: CASSPPGTATVNQPQHF. CDR3 DNA: TGTGCCAGCAGCCCTCCCGGGACAGCGACAGTTAATCAGCCCCAGCATTTT. Looking up the rest from reference TRBV7-9 and TRBJ1-5 gives the full variable domain: DTGVSQNPRHKITKRGQNVTFRCDPISEHNRLYWYRQTLGQGPEFLTYFQNEAQLEKSRLLSDRFSAERPKGSFSTLEIQRTEQGDSAMYLCASSPPGTATVNQPQHFGDGTRLSIL.

The chain uses TRBV19 and TRBJ2-2; D might be TRBD1 (6 bases). The CDR3 totals 15 residues. The ends were cut back, 3 bases at V and 2 bases at J, with 10 bases in the middle. From germline, CDR1 is LNHDA and CDR2 SQIVND (reference sequence). CDR3 nucleotides: TGTGCCAGTAGTATCGGACAGCTTAACACCGGGGAGCTGTTTTTT. Amino acids: CASSIGQLNTGELFF.

This clonotype was counted between two and nine times. The chain couples TRBV6-6 to TRBJ2-2; D is perhaps TRBD1 (7 bases). The CDR3 extends over 16 amino acids. CDR1 is MNHNY, CDR2 SVGAGI, per germline (reference sequence). V shed 6 bases and J shed 4 bases, with 18 bases lying between them. The CDR3 sequence: CASSKRGTVRTGELFF. The DNA of the CDR3 is TGTGCCAGCAGCAAACGGGGGACAGTCCGCACCGGGGAGCTGTTTTTT.

This chain uses TRBV27 with TRBJ1-5; D possibly corresponds to TRBD1 (5 bases). The ends were cut back, 6 bases at V and 0 bases at J, with 15 bases in the middle. The CDR3 covers 16 residues. Germline V gene sequence: CDR1 MNHEY, CDR2 SMNVEV (reference sequence). The CDR3: CASRREGLDSNQPQHF. In DNA form, the CDR3 reads TGTGCCAGCAGGCGGGAGGGACTCGATAGCAATCAGCCCCAGCATTTT.

The gene calls are TRBV20-1 and TRBJ2-3; 8 nucleotides agree with TRBD2. Trimming cost V 5 bases and J 3 bases; bases outside gene matches: 7. Germline CDR1 DFQATT, CDR2 SNEGSKA (reference sequence). CDR3 length equals 14 residues. The CDR3 spells CSAGTRKVTDTQYF. The CDR3 DNA sequence: TGCAGTGCTGGGACTAGAAAAGTTACAGATACGCAGTATTTT.

CDR3 DNA: TGTGCCAGCAGCGCACAGGCGACCACCGGGGAGCTGTTTTTT. Residues: CASSAQATTGELFF. V gene TRBV7-2 combines with J gene TRBJ2-2; tentatively, D is TRBD1 (5 bases). Germline V gene lookup returns CDR1 SGHTA and CDR2 FQGNSA. V was clipped by 5 bases and J by 4 bases, with 11 bases between them. The length of the CDR3 is 14 residues.

In its sample, this clonotype was seen many times. V and J are TRBV7-8 and TRBJ1-1; 7 positions match TRBD1. The junction had 5 bases not matched to a gene; V was cut back by 4 bases and J by 3 bases. CDR1 and CDR2 (germline): SGHVS, FQNEAQ. The CDR3 covers 14 residues. The CDR3, as DNA: TGTGCCAGCAGCTCGGGACAGAGTGACACTGAAGCTTTCTTT. Its translation: CASSSGQSDTEAFF.

This chain joins TRBV24-1 and TRBJ2-2; D unclear. Germline CDR1 reads KGHDR; CDR2 reads SFDVKD. Trimming pared 6 bases from V and 8 bases from J, leaving 12 bases between. The CDR3 has 13 amino acids. CDR3 residues: CATSNPFTGELFF. CDR3 DNA: TGTGCCACCAGTAACCCCTTCACAGGGGAGCTGTTTTTT.

There are a few counts of this clonotype. The chain employs TRBV7-2 and TRBJ2-7; D possibly corresponds to TRBD2 (6 bases). Germline lookup yields CDR1 SGHTA and CDR2 FQGNSA. The germline V and J ends were trimmed by 4 bases and 6 bases, with 19 bases remaining between them. This CDR3 comprises 15 residues. The DNA for the CDR3 is TGTGCCAGCAGCTCCCGACTTCGCACCGGGGGCGAGCAGTACTTC. Its protein product is CASSSRLRTGGEQYF.

This clonotype was observed a handful of times. CDR3 nucleotide sequence: TGTGCCAGCAGCTTCATGGGACAAGAGACCCAGTACTTC. Translation gives CASSFMGQETQYF. The chain recombines TRBV13 with TRBJ2-5; no definite D call. The CDR3 contains 13 residues. The V gene's germline CDR1 is PRHDT and CDR2 FYEKMQ (reference sequence). With 3 bases removed from V and 2 bases from J, the gap between germline ends came to 7 bases.

This clonotype came up many times. J is TRBJ2-7 and V is TRBV5-1, with a possible D match to TRBD1 (6 bases). Germline CDR1 reads SGHRS; CDR2 reads YFSETQ. V dropped 0 bases and J dropped 2 bases, with 12 bases sitting between them. The CDR3 is made up of 15 amino acids. The CDR3 loop reads CASSLAGTNAYEQYF. CDR3 sequence (DNA): TGCGCCAGCAGCTTGGCCGGGACAAATGCCTACGAGCAGTACTTC.

This clonotype has a handful of counts. The chain is built from TRBV12-3 or TRBV12-4 and TRBJ1-3; D is unresolved. Trimming removed 6 bases at V and 6 bases at J, with 15 bases between. The length of the CDR3 is 14 residues. CDR3 in amino acids: CASSSHGGENTIYF. Written as DNA, the CDR3 is TGTGCCAGCAGCTCACACGGTGGCGAAAACACCATATATTTT.